This T cell receptor beta chain was identified in a study of blood T cells in healthy people across ages. There are a few counts of this clonotype. The CDR3 has 14 amino acids. V was trimmed by 2 bases and J by 2 bases, leaving 9 bases between them. Per germline, CDR1 SGHRS and CDR2 YFSETQ. Isolation yielded PBMCs, at least 7 million per sample, in every case. Primers used in a second PCR of about 6 to 11 cycles were a sample-barcoded 5' primer and a J-beta primer mix. TCRdb reanalysed the 5' RACE reads using MiXCR and keeps one entry per CDR3 protein. The sample lists 850,000 to 1,300,000 distinct CDR3 sequences; more than 40% were seen once.

Material: blood. V gene TRBV5-1 combines with J gene TRBJ2-3; D remains unclear. The receptor comes from a woman in her sixties in good health. The CDR3 DNA sequence: TGCGCCAGCAGCTTTTTGCGGCCCACAGATACGCAGTATTTT. Translation: CASSFLRPTDTQYF.